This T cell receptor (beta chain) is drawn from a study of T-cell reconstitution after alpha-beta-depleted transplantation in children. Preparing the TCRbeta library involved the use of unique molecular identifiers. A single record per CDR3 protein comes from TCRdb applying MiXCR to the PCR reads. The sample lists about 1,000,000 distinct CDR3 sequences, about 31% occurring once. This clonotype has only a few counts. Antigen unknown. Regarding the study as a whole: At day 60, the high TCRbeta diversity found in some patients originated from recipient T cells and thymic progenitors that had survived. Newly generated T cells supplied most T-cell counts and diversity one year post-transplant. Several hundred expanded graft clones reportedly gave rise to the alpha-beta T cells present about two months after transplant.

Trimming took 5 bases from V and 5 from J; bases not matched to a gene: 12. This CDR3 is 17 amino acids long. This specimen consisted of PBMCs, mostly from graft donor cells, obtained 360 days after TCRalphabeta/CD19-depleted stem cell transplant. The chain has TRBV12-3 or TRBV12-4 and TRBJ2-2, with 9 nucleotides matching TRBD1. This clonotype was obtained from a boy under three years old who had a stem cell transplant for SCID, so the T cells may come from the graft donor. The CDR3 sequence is CASSTHGTGYGTGELFF. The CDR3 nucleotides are TGTGCCAGCAGTACCCATGGGACAGGGTACGGGACCGGGGAGCTGTTTTTT.